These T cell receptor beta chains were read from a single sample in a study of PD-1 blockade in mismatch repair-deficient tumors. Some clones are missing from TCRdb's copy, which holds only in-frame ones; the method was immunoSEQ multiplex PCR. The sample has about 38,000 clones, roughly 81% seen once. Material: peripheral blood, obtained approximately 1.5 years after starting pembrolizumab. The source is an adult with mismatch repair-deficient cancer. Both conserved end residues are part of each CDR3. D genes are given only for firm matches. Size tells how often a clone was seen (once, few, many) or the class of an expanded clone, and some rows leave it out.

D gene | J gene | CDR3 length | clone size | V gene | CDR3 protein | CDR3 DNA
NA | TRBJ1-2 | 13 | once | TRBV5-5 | CASSSGGHYGYTF | TGTGCCAGCAGCTCGGGGGGACACTATGGCTACACCTTC
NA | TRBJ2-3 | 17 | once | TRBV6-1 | CASSGGQGRASTDTQYF | TGTGCCAGCAGTGGAGGGCAGGGCAGGGCAAGCACAGATACGCAGTATTTT
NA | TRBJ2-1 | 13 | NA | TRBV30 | CAWSVRKRVEQFF | TGTGCCTGGAGTGTACGAAAGCGAGTTGAGCAGTTCTTC
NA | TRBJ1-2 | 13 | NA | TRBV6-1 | CASKRSESYGYTF | TGTGCCAGTAAGCGCAGTGAATCCTATGGCTACACCTTC
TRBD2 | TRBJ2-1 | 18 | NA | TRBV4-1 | CASSQVSGLAGSYNEQFF | TGCGCCAGCAGCCAAGTTTCCGGACTAGCGGGTTCCTACAATGAGCAGTTCTTC
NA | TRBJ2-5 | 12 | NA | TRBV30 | CAWSSVQETQYF | TGTGCCTGGAGTAGTGTACAAGAGACCCAGTACTTC
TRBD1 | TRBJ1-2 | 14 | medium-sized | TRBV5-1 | CASSVGQGQYGYTF | TGCGCCAGCAGCGTCGGACAGGGACAGTATGGCTACACCTTC
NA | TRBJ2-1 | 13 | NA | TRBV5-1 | CASSLVTDNEQFF | TGCGCCAGCAGCTTGGTAACAGACAATGAGCAGTTCTTC
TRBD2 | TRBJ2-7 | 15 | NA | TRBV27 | CASELAGGLGYEQYF | TGTGCCAGCGAACTAGCGGGCGGCTTGGGGTACGAGCAGTACTTC
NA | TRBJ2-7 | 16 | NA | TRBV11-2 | CASSSPPGRRSYEQYF | TGTGCCAGCAGCTCCCCCCCAGGGAGAAGATCCTACGAGCAGTACTTC
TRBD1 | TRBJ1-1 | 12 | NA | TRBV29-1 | CSVGQGLGEAFF | TGCAGCGTTGGACAGGGCTTGGGTGAAGCTTTCTTT
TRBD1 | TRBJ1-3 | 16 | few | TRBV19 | CASSIVGTGVGNTIYF | TGTGCCAGTAGTATCGTCGGGACAGGGGTTGGAAACACCATATATTTT
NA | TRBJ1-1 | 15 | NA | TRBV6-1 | CASSLRTGLDIGAFF | TGTGCCAGCAGCTTAAGGACCGGGTTGGACATCGGAGCTTTCTTT
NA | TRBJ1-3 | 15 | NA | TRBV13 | CASSITAASGNTIYF | TGTGCCAGCAGCATCACTGCAGCCTCTGGAAACACCATATATTTT
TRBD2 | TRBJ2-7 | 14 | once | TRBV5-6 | CASSDGTTSYEQYF | TGTGCCAGCAGCGACGGGACTACTTCCTACGAGCAGTACTTC
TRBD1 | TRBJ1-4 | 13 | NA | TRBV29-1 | CSARQGREEKLFF | TGCAGCGCAAGACAGGGGAGGGAGGAAAAACTGTTTTTT
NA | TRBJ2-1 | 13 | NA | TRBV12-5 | CASGSGSGHEQFF | TGTGCTAGTGGTTCCGGGTCAGGCCATGAGCAGTTCTTC